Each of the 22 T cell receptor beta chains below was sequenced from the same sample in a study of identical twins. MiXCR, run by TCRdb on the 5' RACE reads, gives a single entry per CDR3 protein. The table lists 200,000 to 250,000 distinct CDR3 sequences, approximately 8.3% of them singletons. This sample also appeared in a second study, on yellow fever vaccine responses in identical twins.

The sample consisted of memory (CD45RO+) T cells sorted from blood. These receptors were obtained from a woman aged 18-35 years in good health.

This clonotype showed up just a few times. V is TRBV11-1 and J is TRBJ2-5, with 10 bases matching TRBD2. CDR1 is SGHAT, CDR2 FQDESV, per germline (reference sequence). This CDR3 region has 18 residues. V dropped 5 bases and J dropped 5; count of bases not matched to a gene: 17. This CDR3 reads CASSRLRLLAGDPETQYF. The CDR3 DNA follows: TGTGCCAGCAGCCGACTTCGATTGCTAGCGGGAGATCCGGAGACCCAGTACTTC.

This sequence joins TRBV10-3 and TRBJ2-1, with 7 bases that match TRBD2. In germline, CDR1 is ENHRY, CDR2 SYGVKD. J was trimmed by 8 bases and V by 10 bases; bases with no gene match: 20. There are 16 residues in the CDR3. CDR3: CATTRTPGGRFHEQFF. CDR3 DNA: TGTGCCACAACAAGGACTCCTGGCGGGAGATTCCATGAGCAGTTCTTC.

CDR3 nucleotide sequence: TGCGCCAGCACGGGGGTTGGGAACGAGCAGTACTTC. Its protein is CASTGVGNEQYF. J is TRBJ2-7 and V is TRBV5-1; tentatively, D is TRBD2 (6 bases). V shed 6 bases and J shed 5 bases, with 12 bases lying between them. Germline CDR1 and CDR2: SGHRS and YFSETQ. CDR3 length equals 12 residues.

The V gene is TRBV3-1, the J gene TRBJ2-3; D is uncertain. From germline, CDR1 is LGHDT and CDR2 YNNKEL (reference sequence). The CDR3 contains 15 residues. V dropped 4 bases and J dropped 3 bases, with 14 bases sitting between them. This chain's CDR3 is CASSPPGLPTDTQYF. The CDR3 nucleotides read TGTGCCAGCAGCCCCCCAGGATTACCGACAGATACGCAGTATTTT.

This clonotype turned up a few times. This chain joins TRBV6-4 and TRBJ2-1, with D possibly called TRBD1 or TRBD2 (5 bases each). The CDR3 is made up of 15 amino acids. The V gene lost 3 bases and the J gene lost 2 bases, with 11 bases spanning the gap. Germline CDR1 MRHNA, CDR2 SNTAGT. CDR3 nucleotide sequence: TGTGCCAGCAGTGAGACCGGGACCACCTACAATGAGCAGTTCTTC. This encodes CASSETGTTYNEQFF.

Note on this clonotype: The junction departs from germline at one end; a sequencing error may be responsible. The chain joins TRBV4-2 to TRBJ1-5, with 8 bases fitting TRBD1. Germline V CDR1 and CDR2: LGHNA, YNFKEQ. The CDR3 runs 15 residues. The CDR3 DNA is TGTGCCAGCAGCCAAGCCCCAGGGGGCAAACAGCCCCAGCATTTT. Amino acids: CASSQAPGGKQPQHF.

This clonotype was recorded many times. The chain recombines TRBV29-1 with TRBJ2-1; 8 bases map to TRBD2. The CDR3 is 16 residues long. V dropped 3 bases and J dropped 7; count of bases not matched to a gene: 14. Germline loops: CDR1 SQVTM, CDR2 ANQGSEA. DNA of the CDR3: TGCAGCGTTGATTTGACGGGACTAGGCAAAGTGAATGAGCAGTTCTTC. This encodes CSVDLTGLGKVNEQFF.

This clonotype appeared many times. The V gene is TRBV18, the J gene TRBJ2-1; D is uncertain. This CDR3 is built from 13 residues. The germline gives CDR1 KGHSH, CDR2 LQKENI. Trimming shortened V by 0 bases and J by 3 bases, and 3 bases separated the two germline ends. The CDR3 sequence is CASSPPSYNEQFF. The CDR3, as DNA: TGTGCCAGCTCACCACCGAGCTACAATGAGCAGTTCTTC.

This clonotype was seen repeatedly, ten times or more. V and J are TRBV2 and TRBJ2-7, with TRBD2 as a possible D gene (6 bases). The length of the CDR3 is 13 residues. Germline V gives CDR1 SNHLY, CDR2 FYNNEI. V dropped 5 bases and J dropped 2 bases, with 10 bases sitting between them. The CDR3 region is CASSFRRAYEQYF. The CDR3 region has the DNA TGTGCCAGCAGTTTTCGGAGGGCCTACGAGCAGTACTTC.

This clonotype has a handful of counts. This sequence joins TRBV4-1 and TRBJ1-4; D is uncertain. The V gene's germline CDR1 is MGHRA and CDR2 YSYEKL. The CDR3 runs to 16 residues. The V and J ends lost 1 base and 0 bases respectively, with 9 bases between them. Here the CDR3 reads CASSQVMASTNEKLFF. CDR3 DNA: TGCGCCAGCAGCCAAGTAATGGCTTCAACTAATGAAAAACTGTTTTTT.

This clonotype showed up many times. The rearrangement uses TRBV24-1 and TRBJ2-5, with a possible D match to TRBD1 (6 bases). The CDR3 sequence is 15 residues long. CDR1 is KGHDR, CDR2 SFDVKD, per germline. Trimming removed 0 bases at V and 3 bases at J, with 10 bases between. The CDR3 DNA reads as TGTGCCACCAGTGATTTGTCGGCAGGGGAAGAGACCCAGTACTTC. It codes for CATSDLSAGEETQYF.

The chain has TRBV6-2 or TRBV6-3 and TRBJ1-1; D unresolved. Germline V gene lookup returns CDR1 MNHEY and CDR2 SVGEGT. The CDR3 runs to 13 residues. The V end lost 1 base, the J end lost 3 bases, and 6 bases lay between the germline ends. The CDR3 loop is CASSYFRDTEAFF. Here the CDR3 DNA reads TGTGCCAGCAGTTACTTTAGGGACACTGAAGCTTTCTTT.

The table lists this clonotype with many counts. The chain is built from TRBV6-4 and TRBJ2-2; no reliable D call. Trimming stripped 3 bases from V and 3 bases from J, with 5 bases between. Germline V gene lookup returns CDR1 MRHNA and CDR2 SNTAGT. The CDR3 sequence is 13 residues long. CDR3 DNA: TGTGCCAGCAGTGAGGGCCACACCGGGGAGCTGTTTTTT. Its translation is CASSEGHTGELFF.

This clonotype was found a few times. The CDR3 region has the DNA TGCAGCGTCAAGGACAGGAGCTCCTACGAGCAGTACTTC. Amino acid sequence: CSVKDRSSYEQYF. The chain recombines TRBV29-1 with TRBJ2-7, with TRBD1 identical over 7 bases. The CDR3 is made up of 13 amino acids. The J segment lost 0 bases and the V segment lost 6 bases, leaving 5 bases of the junction unmatched. The germline V gene has CDR1 SQVTM and CDR2 ANQGSEA.

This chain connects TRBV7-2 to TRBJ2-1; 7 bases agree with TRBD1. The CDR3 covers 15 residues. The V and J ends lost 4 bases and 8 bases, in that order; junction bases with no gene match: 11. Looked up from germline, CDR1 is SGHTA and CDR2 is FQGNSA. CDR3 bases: TGTGCCAGCAGCTCCATGACAGGGACGAGCGATGAGCAGTTCTTC. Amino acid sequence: CASSSMTGTSDEQFF. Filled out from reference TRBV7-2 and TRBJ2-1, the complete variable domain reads GAGVSQSPSNKVTEKGKDVELRCDPISGHTALYWYRQSLGQGLEFLIYFQGNSAPDKSGLPSDRFSAERTGGSVSTLTIQRTQQEDSAVYLCASSSMTGTSDEQFFGPGTRLTVL.

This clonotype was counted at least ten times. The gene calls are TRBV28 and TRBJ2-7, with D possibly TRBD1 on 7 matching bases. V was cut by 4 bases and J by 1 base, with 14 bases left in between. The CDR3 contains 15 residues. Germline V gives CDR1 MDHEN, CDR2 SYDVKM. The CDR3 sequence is CASSSRTGLSYEQYF. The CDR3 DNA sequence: TGTGCCAGCAGTTCTAGGACAGGACTATCCTACGAGCAGTACTTC.

This chain's CDR3 is CASSLTRGQDLAGYF. CDR3 nucleotide sequence: TGCGCCAGCAGCTTGACCAGGGGGCAGGATCTCGCAGGCTATTTT. V and J are TRBV5-1 and TRBJ2-3; 8 bases map to TRBD1. This CDR3 region has 15 residues. In germline, CDR1 is SGHRS, CDR2 YFSETQ. V dropped 1 base and J dropped 15; count of bases not matched to a gene: 16.

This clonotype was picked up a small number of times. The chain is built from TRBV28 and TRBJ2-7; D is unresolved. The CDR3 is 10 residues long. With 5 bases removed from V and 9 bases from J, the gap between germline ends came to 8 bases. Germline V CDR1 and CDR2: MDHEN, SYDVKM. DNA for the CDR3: TGTGCCAGCAGTGACGGCACGCAGTACTTC. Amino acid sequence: CASSDGTQYF.

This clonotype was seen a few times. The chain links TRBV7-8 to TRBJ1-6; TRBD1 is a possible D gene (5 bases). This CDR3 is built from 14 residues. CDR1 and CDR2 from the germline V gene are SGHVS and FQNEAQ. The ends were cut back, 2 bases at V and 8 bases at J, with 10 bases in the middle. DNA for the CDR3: TGTGCCAGCAGCTTAAACACAGGTGATTCACCCCTCCACTTT. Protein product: CASSLNTGDSPLHF.

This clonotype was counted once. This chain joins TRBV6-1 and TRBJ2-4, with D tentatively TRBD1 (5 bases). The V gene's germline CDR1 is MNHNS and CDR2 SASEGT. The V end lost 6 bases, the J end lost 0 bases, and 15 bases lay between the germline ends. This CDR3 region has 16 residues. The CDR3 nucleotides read TGTGCCAGCAGCCCCAGGGCTTATCAAGCCAAAAACATTCAGTACTTC. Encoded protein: CASSPRAYQAKNIQYF.

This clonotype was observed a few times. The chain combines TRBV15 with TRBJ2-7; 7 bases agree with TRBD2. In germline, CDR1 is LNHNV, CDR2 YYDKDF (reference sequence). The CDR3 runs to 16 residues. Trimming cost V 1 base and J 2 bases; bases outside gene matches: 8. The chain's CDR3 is CATSRGSGTKTYEQYF. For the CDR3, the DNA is TGTGCCACCAGCAGAGGGTCCGGGACTAAAACCTACGAGCAGTACTTC.

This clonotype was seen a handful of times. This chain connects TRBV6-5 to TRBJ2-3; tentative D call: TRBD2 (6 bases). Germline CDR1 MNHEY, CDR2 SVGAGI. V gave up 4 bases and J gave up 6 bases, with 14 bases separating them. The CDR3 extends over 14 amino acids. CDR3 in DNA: TGTGCCAGCAGTTCCGCGGACTATGTGGATACGCAGTATTTT. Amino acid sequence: CASSSADYVDTQYF.